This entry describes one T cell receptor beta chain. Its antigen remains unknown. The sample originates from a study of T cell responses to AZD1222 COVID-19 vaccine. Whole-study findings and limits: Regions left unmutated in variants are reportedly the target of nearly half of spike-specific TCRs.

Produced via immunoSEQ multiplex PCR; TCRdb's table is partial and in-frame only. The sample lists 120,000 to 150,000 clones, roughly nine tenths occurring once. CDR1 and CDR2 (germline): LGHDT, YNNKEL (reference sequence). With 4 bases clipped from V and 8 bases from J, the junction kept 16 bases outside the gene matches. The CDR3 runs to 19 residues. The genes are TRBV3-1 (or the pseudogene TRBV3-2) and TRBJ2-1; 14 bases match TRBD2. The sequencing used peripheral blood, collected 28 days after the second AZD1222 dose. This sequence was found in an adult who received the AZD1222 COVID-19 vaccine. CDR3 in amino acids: CASSPNRVGLAGVGDEQFF. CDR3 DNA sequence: TGTGCCAGCAGCCCAAATCGGGTGGGACTAGCGGGAGTCGGCGATGAGCAGTTCTTC.